This T cell receptor beta chain was recorded in a study of blood T cell repertoires in COVID-19. Looking at the study overall: PBMCs, B-cell-depleted T cells, or T cells provided the cDNA or gDNA that made up the material.

It was during active infection that Seattle patients were enrolled and then longitudinally followed. Original processing methods: It was from reference gene primer amplification that nucleated cell counts were estimated. The table came from immunoSEQ multiplex PCR; TCRdb's copy has only in-frame clones and leaves some out. That table supplies the V and J calls and clone size; D and trimming were determined from the DNA. The top ten clones hold about 10% of a sample with a few hundred thousand clones, approximately 81% of them seen once. Germline CDR1 reads SGHNT; CDR2 reads YENEEA. The CDR3 consists of 15 residues. Unmatched junction bases numbered 4, after V lost 3 bases and J lost 3 bases.

This chain uses TRBV11-3 with TRBJ2-3; 9 bases match TRBD1. The source material was peripheral blood. The TCR originated in an elderly woman with COVID-19, enrolled during active disease. The CDR3 nucleotides read TGTGCCAGCAGCTTGTCCGGGACAGGGACAGATACGCAGTATTTT. Its translation: CASSLSGTGTDTQYF.